This entry features one T cell receptor beta chain sequence. The sample belongs to a study of T cells in Graves' hyperthyroidism and ophthalmopathy. TCR beta CDR3 regions were amplified from RNA. The HTBI primer set was used in a first-round RT-PCR of the TCR CDR3. Using its own MiXCR run on the multiplex PCR reads, TCRdb lists one record per CDR3 protein. In the table there are hundreds of thousands of distinct CDR3 sequences, 46% of which are singletons. V dropped 5 bases and J dropped 11 bases, with 16 bases sitting between them. The CDR3 has 13 residues. Stable hyperthyroidism: no ophthalmopathy progression over 18 months of follow-up. Uncontrolled infections, other autoimmune diseases, pregnancy or lactation led to exclusion of patients.

The rearrangement uses TRBV12-3 or TRBV12-4 and TRBJ1-5; D remains ambiguous. The receptor was isolated from a woman aged 18-35 years with Graves' hyperthyroidism. Material: peripheral blood or thyroid tissue (not recorded which). CDR3 residues: CASSPRALVAQHF. For the CDR3, the DNA is TGTGCCAGCAGTCCCCGGGCCCTTGTGGCCCAGCATTTT.